This is a list of T cell receptor beta chains from one sample in a study of blood T cell repertoires in COVID-19. The repertoire was sequenced with immunoSEQ multiplex PCR; TCRdb's copy has only in-frame clones and lacks some. The profile covers hundreds of thousands of clones, with around 91% appearing a single time and around 9.5% taken by the ten largest. Sequenced material: PBMCs or T cells enriched from blood (not recorded which). These receptors were collected from a middle-aged woman who had recovered from COVID-19. The CDR3 runs from the conserved cysteine through the conserved F or W. The D gene is left open where the match is weak. Size tells how often a clone was seen (once, few, many) or the class of an expanded clone, and some rows leave it out.

DNA,CDR3,V,J,size,D
TGCGCCAGCAGCACGGGGACAGTTAATGAAAAACTGTTTTTT,CASSTGTVNEKLFF,TRBV5-1,TRBJ1-4,NA,TRBD1
TGTGCCAGCAGCGGTATCCAGTACTACGAGCAGTACTTC,CASSGIQYYEQYF,TRBV5-6,TRBJ2-7,NA,NA
TGTGCCACCAGCAGAGATATGACAGTATACTACGAGCAGTACTTC,CATSRDMTVYYEQYF,TRBV15,TRBJ2-7,NA,NA
TGTGCCAGCAGCCAAGAGATTGGACTAGCGGGAGGGGGCTACGAGCAGTACTTC,CASSQEIGLAGGGYEQYF,TRBV4-2,TRBJ2-7,NA,TRBD2
TGTGCCAGCAGCCAGGGACTAGCGGGAGGGGGAGCAGATACGCAGTATTTT,CASSQGLAGGGADTQYF,TRBV7-2,TRBJ2-3,NA,TRBD2
TGTGCCAGCAGCTTGTCGGGGGGGTCAAACATTCAGTACTTC,CASSLSGGSNIQYF,TRBV5-4,TRBJ2-4,NA,TRBD2
TGTGCCAGTATGAGGAGGGACGGTCAGCCCCAGCATTTT,CASMRRDGQPQHF,TRBV19,TRBJ1-5,NA,NA
TGTGCCAGCAGCTTAGACTATAGCGGGGGGGCCGTGGAGACCCAGTACTTC,CASSLDYSGGAVETQYF,TRBV7-9,TRBJ2-5,once,TRBD2
TGTGCCACCAGCCCCTCGTTCCGGACAGGGCGGCAAGAGACCCAGTACTTC,CATSPSFRTGRQETQYF,TRBV15,TRBJ2-5,NA,TRBD1
TGTGCCAGCAGCTCCCGGACAGGGGGCGCGGTTGAAGCTTTCTTT,CASSSRTGGAVEAFF,TRBV11-3,TRBJ1-1,NA,TRBD1
TGTGCCAGCAGCCGGGACATCTACTCTGGAAACACCATATATTTT,CASSRDIYSGNTIYF,TRBV7-9,TRBJ1-3,NA,NA
TGTGCCAGCAGCTTAGCGCCCAAATGGACAGCAAACACCGGGGAGCTGTTTTTT,CASSLAPKWTANTGELFF,TRBV7-6,TRBJ2-2,NA,NA
TGTGCCAGCAGTTCCCCAGGTCTTAATGAAAAACTGTTTTTT,CASSSPGLNEKLFF,TRBV7-9,TRBJ1-4,NA,NA
TGTGCCAGCAGTTTGAGCCAGCGAGGCTACGAGCAGTACTTC,CASSLSQRGYEQYF,TRBV28,TRBJ2-7,NA,NA
TGTGCCAGCTCACCACCGCCAGGGATCCAAGAGACCCAGTACTTC,CASSPPPGIQETQYF,TRBV18,TRBJ2-5,NA,NA
TGTGCCAGCAGCTTATCCTCAGGGGGCACTGAAGCTTTCTTT,CASSLSSGGTEAFF,TRBV11-2,TRBJ1-1,NA,TRBD1
TGCGCCAGCAGTCTTCATTCGCCCAGGGGCCGCCCGGGAACTGAAGCTTTCTTT,CASSLHSPRGRPGTEAFF,TRBV23-1,TRBJ1-1,few,NA
TGTGCCAGTAACATACCCAGTTCTTTTGGTACGCAGTATTTT,CASNIPSSFGTQYF,TRBV19,TRBJ2-3,NA,NA
TGTGCCAGCAGTCAGACGGGACAGGGGGTCTACGAGCAGTACTTC,CASSQTGQGVYEQYF,TRBV6-2/TRBV6-3,TRBJ2-7,NA,TRBD1
TGTGCCAGCAGCCCATACGGGGGGACTGGCACAGATACGCAGTATTTT,CASSPYGGTGTDTQYF,TRBV9,TRBJ2-3,NA,TRBD2
TGCGCCAGCAGTCCCGCCAGGGACAGGGGGACTGAAGCTTTCTTT,CASSPARDRGTEAFF,TRBV5-1,TRBJ1-1,NA,TRBD1
TGTGCCAGCAGTCCGAGGGGACTAGGACCTCTCGAGCAGTTCTTC,CASSPRGLGPLEQFF,TRBV28,TRBJ2-1,NA,TRBD2
TGTGCCAGCAGTGCTGAAGGGACTAGCGGTACCTACGAGCAGTACTTC,CASSAEGTSGTYEQYF,TRBV2,TRBJ2-7,NA,TRBD2
TGTGCCAGCAGTGAAGGGACAGCCGACTATGGCTACACCTTC,CASSEGTADYGYTF,TRBV25-1,TRBJ1-2,NA,TRBD1
TGTGCCACCAGCAGAGATTTAGAGGGAGCCAAAAACATTCAGTACTTC,CATSRDLEGAKNIQYF,TRBV15,TRBJ2-4,NA,NA
TGTGCCACCTCCCGCAGGGTGGGTGAAAAACTGTTTTTT,CATSRRVGEKLFF,TRBV19,TRBJ1-4,NA,NA
TGTGCCAGCTCCCCGCCGAGGGACACTGAAGCTTTCTTT,CASSPPRDTEAFF,TRBV13,TRBJ1-1,NA,NA
TGTGCCAGCAGTTACTCGGGACATAACTACGAGCAGTACTTC,CASSYSGHNYEQYF,TRBV6-2/TRBV6-3,TRBJ2-7,NA,NA
TGTGCCAGCAGTGCCAGACTAGCGGGGGGATCAGAGACCCAGTACTTC,CASSARLAGGSETQYF,TRBV25-1,TRBJ2-5,NA,TRBD2
TGTGCCAGCAGCTTCTCAGGGGAATCCGGAAACACCATATATTTT,CASSFSGESGNTIYF,TRBV7-2,TRBJ1-3,NA,NA
TGTGCCAGCAGCCCAGGACTCCCCTCCTACGAGCAGTACTTC,CASSPGLPSYEQYF,TRBV11-3,TRBJ2-7,NA,NA
TGTGCCAGCAGCCTACTACTAGCGGAAAACAATGAGCAGTTCTTC,CASSLLLAENNEQFF,TRBV4-2,TRBJ2-1,NA,TRBD2
TGTGCCTGTGGCGGGGGATCATCAGAGGGTAACTATGGCTACACCTTC,CACGGGSSEGNYGYTF,TRBV30,TRBJ1-2,NA,NA
TGTGCCACAAGGAGCCTAGCGGGTAGCACAGATACGCTGTATTTT,CATRSLAGSTDTLYF,TRBV6-5,TRBJ2-3,NA,TRBD2
TGTGCCAGCAGCTTGGGTTCAGGGTACTCTGGAAACACCATATATTTT,CASSLGSGYSGNTIYF,TRBV5-6,TRBJ1-3,NA,NA
TGCGCCAGCAGCCAAGATTGGCAGTTTAGCAATCAGCCCCAGCATTTT,CASSQDWQFSNQPQHF,TRBV4-3,TRBJ1-5,NA,NA
TGTGCCAGCTCACCTCTGAAAACCGGGGAGTGGGTGAATGAGCAGTTCTTC,CASSPLKTGEWVNEQFF,TRBV18,TRBJ2-1,NA,NA
TGTGCCAGCAGCCAACTCATCCGGGAGGGCTACACCTTC,CASSQLIREGYTF,TRBV25-1,TRBJ1-2,NA,NA
TGTGCCACCAGTGGGGGACACGGTTCCCCTTTTCCTACCTACGAGCAGTACTTC,CATSGGHGSPFPTYEQYF,TRBV15,TRBJ2-7,NA,NA
TGTGCCAGCACCCAACGACTAGCGGGGTCAGATACGCAGTATTTT,CASTQRLAGSDTQYF,TRBV3-1/TRBV3-2,TRBJ2-3,once,TRBD2
TGTGCCAGCAGTCCCCCCAGCGGGGGGATAGGGAACACCGGGGAGCTGTTTTTT,CASSPPSGGIGNTGELFF,TRBV28,TRBJ2-2,NA,TRBD2
TGTGCCAGCAGCGTCGGACAGGGGCAAGGGGAGACCCAGTACTTC,CASSVGQGQGETQYF,TRBV9,TRBJ2-5,NA,TRBD1
TGTGCCAGCAGCCAAGTGGCAGGCAAAAACACTGAAGCTTTCTTT,CASSQVAGKNTEAFF,TRBV3-1/TRBV3-2,TRBJ1-1,NA,NA
TGCGCCAGCAGCTTTGGAGCGGACACCGGGGAGCTGTTTTTT,CASSFGADTGELFF,TRBV5-1,TRBJ2-2,NA,NA
TGTGCCAGCAGCACCCTCGGGACAGCCACCGGGGAGCTGTTTTTT,CASSTLGTATGELFF,TRBV11-2,TRBJ2-2,NA,TRBD1
TGTGCCTGGGGAAGAGATCGGACCCAGTACTTC,CAWGRDRTQYF,TRBV30,TRBJ2-5,NA,NA
TGTGCCAGCAGTGCGGACAGGGGTAATGAGCAGTTCTTC,CASSADRGNEQFF,TRBV2,TRBJ2-1,NA,TRBD1
TGTGCCAGCAGTTTGAACAGGGGAGGTTCACCCCTCCACTTT,CASSLNRGGSPLHF,TRBV28,TRBJ1-6,NA,TRBD1
TGTGCCAGCACATTCGGGGGGGGGCACACAGATACGCAGTATTTT,CASTFGGGHTDTQYF,TRBV28,TRBJ2-3,NA,TRBD2
TGTGCCAGCAGCCATCTGGGGGGTGATGAGCAGTTCTTC,CASSHLGGDEQFF,TRBV7-8,TRBJ2-1,NA,NA
TGTGCCAGCAGCCAATCGGGACTAGCGGGAGTAGGGGATGAGCAGTTCTTC,CASSQSGLAGVGDEQFF,TRBV3-1/TRBV3-2,TRBJ2-1,NA,TRBD2
TGTGCCAGTAGTATGGGCAGCTACACCGGGGAGCTGTTTTTT,CASSMGSYTGELFF,TRBV19,TRBJ2-2,NA,NA
TGTGCCAGTAGTATTACCCCGGCAGGGTCTGGGGCCAACGTCCTGACTTTC,CASSITPAGSGANVLTF,TRBV19,TRBJ2-6,NA,NA
TGTGCCAGCAGCGACAGGGGTGACTATGGCTACACCTTC,CASSDRGDYGYTF,TRBV6-2/TRBV6-3,TRBJ1-2,NA,TRBD1